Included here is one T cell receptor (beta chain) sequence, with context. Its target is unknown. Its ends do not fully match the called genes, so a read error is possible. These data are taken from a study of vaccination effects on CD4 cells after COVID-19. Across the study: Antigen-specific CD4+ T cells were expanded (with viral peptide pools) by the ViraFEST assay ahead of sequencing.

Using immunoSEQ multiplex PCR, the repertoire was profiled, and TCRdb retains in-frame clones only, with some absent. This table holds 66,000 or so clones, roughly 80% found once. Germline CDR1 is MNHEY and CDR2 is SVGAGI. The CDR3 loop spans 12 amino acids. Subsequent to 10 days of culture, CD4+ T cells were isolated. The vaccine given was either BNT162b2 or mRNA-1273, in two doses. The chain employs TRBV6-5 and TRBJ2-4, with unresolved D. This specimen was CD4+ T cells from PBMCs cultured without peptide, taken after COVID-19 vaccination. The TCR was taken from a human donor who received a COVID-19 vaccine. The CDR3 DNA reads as TGTGCCAGCAGCTTCTTAGACGAGAGGTGGCACTTC. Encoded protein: CASSFLDERWHF.